The 16 T cell receptor beta chains presented below share a single source sample, sequenced in a study of cytomegalovirus exposure and HLA in healthy donors. Amplification used 60 Vbeta primers and 13 Jbeta primers. Assay: immunoSEQ multiplex PCR; the TCRdb copy retains only in-frame clones and omits some. The repertoire holds roughly 150,000 clones, with 80% to 90% as singletons. Input material: PBMCs. The origin of the receptors is a woman under 30 in good health and CMV-seronegative.

The gene calls are TRBV7-9 and TRBJ2-2; 9 bases match TRBD1. This CDR3 contains 17 residues. Per germline, CDR1 SEHNR and CDR2 FQNEAQ (reference sequence). The trim removed 5 bases at V and 5 bases at J, leaving 12 bases unmatched. The CDR3 loop reads CASSHSGPTGGTGELFF. The CDR3 DNA reads TGTGCCAGCAGCCATTCCGGCCCGACAGGGGGGACCGGGGAGCTGTTTTTT.

The chain joins TRBV2 to TRBJ2-7; D is possibly TRBD2 (6 bases). CDR3 length: 13 amino acids. Germline V gene sequence: CDR1 SNHLY, CDR2 FYNNEI. Trimming took off 4 bases at V and 4 bases at J, with 11 bases between the two ends. As DNA, the CDR3 is TGTGCCAGCAGTGGGACTAATTTTTACGAGCAGTACTTC. Its protein product is CASSGTNFYEQYF.

The chain links TRBV13 to TRBJ2-7; perhaps TRBD2 as D (5 bases). Trimming shortened V by 0 bases and J by 5 bases, and 14 bases separated the two germline ends. CDR1 PRHDT and CDR2 FYEKMQ come from the germline V gene (reference sequence). There are 15 residues in the CDR3. The CDR3 protein is CASSLGGRGVDEQYF. CDR3 DNA: TGTGCCAGCAGCTTAGGCGGACGGGGTGTGGACGAGCAGTACTTC. Complete variable domain (other parts from reference TRBV13 and TRBJ2-7): AAGVIQSPRHLIKEKRETATLKCYPIPRHDTVYWYQQGPGQDPQFLISFYEKMQSDKGSIPDRFSAQQFSDYHSELNMSSLELGDSALYFCASSLGGRGVDEQYFGPGTRLTVT.

This chain uses TRBV28 with TRBJ2-7, with a weak D call TRBD1 (5 bases). Germline lookup yields CDR1 MDHEN and CDR2 SYDVKM. The CDR3 loop spans 14 amino acids. The V gene lost 3 bases and the J gene lost 6 bases, with 15 bases spanning the gap. DNA for the CDR3: TGTGCCAGCAGTTTTCCCAGGGATTCCGCCGAGCAGTACTTC. Translation gives CASSFPRDSAEQYF.

The chain uses TRBV2 and TRBJ1-1; 8 bases agree with TRBD1. CDR1 is SNHLY and CDR2 is FYNNEI in the germline V gene. V dropped 5 bases and J dropped 10; count of bases not matched to a gene: 18. CDR3 length: 16 residues. CDR3 protein: CASSPQGGTVLVRAFF. Written as DNA, the CDR3 is TGTGCCAGCAGTCCACAGGGGGGGACGGTTTTGGTTCGAGCTTTCTTT.

This rearrangement joins TRBV10-3 to TRBJ1-2; D not resolved. The CDR3 covers 16 residues. V was shortened by 0 bases and J by 7 bases, with 18 bases between the two germline ends. The germline V gene encodes CDR1 ENHRY and CDR2 SYGVKD. This chain's CDR3 is CAISESRHQKVGGYTF. CDR3 DNA: TGTGCCATCAGTGAGTCAAGACACCAGAAGGTAGGTGGCTACACCTTC.

The V call is TRBV19, the J call TRBJ2-1; TRBD1 matches at 9 bases. The V and J ends lost 8 bases and 7 bases, in that order; junction bases with no gene match: 12. CDR1 and CDR2 (germline): LNHDA, SQIVND (reference sequence). This CDR3 region has 15 residues. The CDR3 DNA follows: TGTGCCAGTGGTAGTATGGGGACAGGGAGAAATGAGCAGTTCTTC. This encodes CASGSMGTGRNEQFF.

The genes are TRBV6-1 and TRBJ2-5; weak D call: TRBD1 (6 bases). Germline V gives CDR1 MNHNS, CDR2 SASEGT. With 3 bases removed from V and 7 bases from J, the gap between germline ends came to 15 bases. The CDR3 consists of 14 residues. CDR3: CASSDRRGTGTQYF. Written as DNA, the CDR3 is TGTGCCAGCAGTGATAGAAGGGGGACGGGGACCCAGTACTTC.

The chain has TRBV28 and TRBJ2-1; possible D gene TRBD1, 5 bases. The germline V gene encodes CDR1 MDHEN and CDR2 SYDVKM. The CDR3 covers 14 residues. The V end lost 3 bases, the J end lost 4 bases, and 10 bases lay between the germline ends. As DNA, the CDR3 is TGTGCCAGCAGTTTGGCCCCAGGGTACAATGAGCAGTTCTTC. Protein sequence: CASSLAPGYNEQFF.

The CDR3 DNA reads TGCGCCAGCAGCGAAATTCAGGACTATGGCTACACCTTC. It is translated as CASSEIQDYGYTF. This chain joins TRBV5-1 and TRBJ1-2, with D unclear. The V end was cut by 4 bases, the J end by 3 bases, with 10 bases between. The V gene's germline CDR1 is SGHRS and CDR2 YFSETQ. The CDR3 totals 13 residues.

This chain links TRBV19 with TRBJ2-4, with TRBD2 matching over 7 bases. This CDR3 is 16 amino acids long. V trimming: 0 bases; J trimming: 8 bases; junction bases outside the gene matches: 10. Germline V lookup: CDR1 LNHDA, CDR2 SQIVND (reference sequence). The chain's CDR3 is CASSIDPSGIRDIQYF. The CDR3 DNA reads TGTGCCAGTAGTATAGACCCAAGCGGGATTCGAGACATTCAGTACTTC.

This clone occurred once. J is TRBJ1-2 and V is TRBV4-3; TRBD1 matches at 8 bases. V was pared by 0 bases and J by 6 bases, with 6 bases of the junction left unmatched. The CDR3 is 15 residues long. Germline assignment: CDR1 LGHNA and CDR2 YSLEER. The CDR3 DNA is TGCGCCAGCAGCCAAGATACCGGGGACAGGAATGGCTACACCTTC. It encodes CASSQDTGDRNGYTF.

The chain links TRBV7-2 to TRBJ1-3; the D is unclear. This CDR3 is 16 amino acids long. V lost 1 base to trimming and J lost 0 bases, with 10 bases between them. Germline V lookup: CDR1 SGHTA, CDR2 FQGNSA. CDR3 sequence (DNA): TGTGCCAGCAGCTTAGGCGGGCGGGGCTCTGGAAACACCATATATTTT. This gives the protein CASSLGGRGSGNTIYF.

The rearrangement uses TRBV28 and TRBJ2-7, with TRBD1 matching over 11 bases. The J segment lost 3 bases and the V segment lost 7 bases, leaving 5 bases of the junction unmatched. Germline V gene sequence: CDR1 MDHEN, CDR2 SYDVKM. CDR3 size: 14 residues. CDR3 protein: CASTRTGGDYEQYF. Written as DNA, the CDR3 is TGTGCCAGCACCAGGACAGGGGGCGACTACGAGCAGTACTTC.

This rearrangement joins TRBV27 to TRBJ2-3; TRBD2 matches at 10 bases. V was clipped by 6 bases and J by 5 bases; unmatched bases: 11. This CDR3 comprises 16 residues. Germline assignment: CDR1 MNHEY and CDR2 SMNVEV (reference sequence). As DNA, the CDR3 is TGTGCCAGCAGACCGACTAGCGGGCCTGGGGGAGATACGCAGTATTTT. Its protein is CASRPTSGPGGDTQYF.

The gene calls are TRBV5-8 and TRBJ2-5; 11 bases match TRBD1. The CDR3 extends over 15 amino acids. Germline V CDR1 and CDR2: SGHTS, YDEGEE. The V segment lost 2 bases and the J segment 5 bases; nucleotides outside the gene matches: 5. CDR3 loop: CASSFGDRGRETQYF. The CDR3 bases are TGTGCCAGCAGCTTCGGGGACAGGGGGAGGGAGACCCAGTACTTC.